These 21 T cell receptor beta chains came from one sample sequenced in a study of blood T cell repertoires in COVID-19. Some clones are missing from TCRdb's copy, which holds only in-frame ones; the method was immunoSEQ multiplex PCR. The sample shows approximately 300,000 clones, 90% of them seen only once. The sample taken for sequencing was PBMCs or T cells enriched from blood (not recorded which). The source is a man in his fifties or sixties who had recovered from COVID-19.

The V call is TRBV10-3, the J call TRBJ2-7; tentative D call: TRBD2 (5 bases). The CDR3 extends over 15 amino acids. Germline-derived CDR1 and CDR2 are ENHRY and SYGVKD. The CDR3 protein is CATGRTGVGSYEQYF. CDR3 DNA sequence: TGTGCGACGGGAAGGACGGGTGTGGGATCCTACGAGCAGTACTTC.

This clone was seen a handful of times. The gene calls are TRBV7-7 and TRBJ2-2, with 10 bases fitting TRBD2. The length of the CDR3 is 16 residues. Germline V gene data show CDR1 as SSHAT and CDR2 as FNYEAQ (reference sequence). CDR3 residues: CATRPPGLASTGELFF. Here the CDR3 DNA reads TGTGCTACTAGACCCCCGGGACTAGCGAGCACCGGGGAGCTGTTTTTT. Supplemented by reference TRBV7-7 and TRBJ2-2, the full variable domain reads GAGVSQSPRYKVTKRGQDVTLRCDPISSHATLYWYQQALGQGPEFLTYFNYEAQPDKSGLPSDRFSAERPEGSISTLTIQRTEQRDSAMYRCATRPPGLASTGELFFGEGSRLTVL.

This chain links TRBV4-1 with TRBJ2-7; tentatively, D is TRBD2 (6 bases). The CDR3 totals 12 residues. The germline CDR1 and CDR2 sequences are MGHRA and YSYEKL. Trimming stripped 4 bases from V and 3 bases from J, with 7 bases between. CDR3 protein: CASSRGDYEQYF. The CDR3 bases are TGCGCCAGCAGCCGGGGGGACTACGAGCAGTACTTC.

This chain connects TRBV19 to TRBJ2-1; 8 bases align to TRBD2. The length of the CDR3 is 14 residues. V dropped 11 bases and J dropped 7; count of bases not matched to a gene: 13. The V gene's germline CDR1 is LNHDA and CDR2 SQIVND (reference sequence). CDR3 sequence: CASRSSGSNNEQFF. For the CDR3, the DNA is TGTGCCTCGAGGTCGAGCGGGAGTAATAATGAGCAGTTCTTC. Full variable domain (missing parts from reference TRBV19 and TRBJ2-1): DGGITQSPKYLFRKEGQNVTLSCEQNLNHDAMYWYRQDPGQGLRLIYYSQIVNDFQKGDIAEGYSVSREKKESFPLTVTSAQKNPTAFYLCASRSSGSNNEQFFGPGTRLTVL.

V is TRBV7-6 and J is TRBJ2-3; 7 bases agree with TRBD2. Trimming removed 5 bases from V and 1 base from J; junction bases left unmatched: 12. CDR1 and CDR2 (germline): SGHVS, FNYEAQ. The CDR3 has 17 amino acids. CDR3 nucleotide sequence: TGTGCCAGCAGCCGAGGGTTGCGAGCGGGGCGCACAGATACGCAGTATTTT. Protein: CASSRGLRAGRTDTQYF.

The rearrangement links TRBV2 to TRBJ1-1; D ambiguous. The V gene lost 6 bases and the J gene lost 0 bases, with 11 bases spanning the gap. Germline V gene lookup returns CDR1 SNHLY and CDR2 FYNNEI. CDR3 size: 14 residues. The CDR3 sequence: CASRPTNMNTEAFF. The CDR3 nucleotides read TGTGCCAGCAGACCGACAAACATGAACACTGAAGCTTTCTTT.

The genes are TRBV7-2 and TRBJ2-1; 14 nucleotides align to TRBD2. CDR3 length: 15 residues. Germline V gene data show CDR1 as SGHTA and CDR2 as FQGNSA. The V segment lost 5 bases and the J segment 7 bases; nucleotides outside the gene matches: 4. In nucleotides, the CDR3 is TGTGCCAGCAGCCACGGGACTAGCGGGAGTAATGAGCAGTTCTTC. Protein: CASSHGTSGSNEQFF. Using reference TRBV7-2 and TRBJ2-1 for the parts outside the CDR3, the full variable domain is GAGVSQSPSNKVTEKGKDVELRCDPISGHTALYWYRQSLGQGLEFLIYFQGNSAPDKSGLPSDRFSAERTGGSVSTLTIQRTQQEDSAVYLCASSHGTSGSNEQFFGPGTRLTVL.

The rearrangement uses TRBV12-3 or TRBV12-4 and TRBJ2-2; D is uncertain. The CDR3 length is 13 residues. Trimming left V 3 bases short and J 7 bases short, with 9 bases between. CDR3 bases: TGTGCCAGCAGTTTTCCCGGTTACGGGGAGCTGTTTTTT. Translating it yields CASSFPGYGELFF.

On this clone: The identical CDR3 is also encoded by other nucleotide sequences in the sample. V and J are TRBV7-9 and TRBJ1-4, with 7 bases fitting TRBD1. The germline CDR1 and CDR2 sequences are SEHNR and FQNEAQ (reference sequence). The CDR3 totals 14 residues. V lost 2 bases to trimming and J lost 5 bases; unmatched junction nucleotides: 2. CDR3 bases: TGTGCCAGCAGCTTAAGACAGGGAAATGAAAAACTGTTTTTT. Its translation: CASSLRQGNEKLFF.

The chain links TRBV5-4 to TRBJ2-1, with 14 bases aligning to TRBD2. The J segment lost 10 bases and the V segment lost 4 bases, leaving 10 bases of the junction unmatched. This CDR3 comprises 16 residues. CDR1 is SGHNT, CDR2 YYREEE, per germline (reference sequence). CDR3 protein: CASSPPGTSGSREQFF. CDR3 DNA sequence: TGTGCCAGCAGCCCACCGGGGACTAGCGGGAGTAGAGAGCAGTTCTTC.

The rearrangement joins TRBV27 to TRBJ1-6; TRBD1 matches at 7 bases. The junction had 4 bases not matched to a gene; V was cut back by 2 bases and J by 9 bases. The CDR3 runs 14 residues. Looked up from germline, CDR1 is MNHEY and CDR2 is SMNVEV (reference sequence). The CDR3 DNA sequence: TGTGCCAGCAGTTTAGGGACAGTCGTTTCACCCCTCCACTTT. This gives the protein CASSLGTVVSPLHF.

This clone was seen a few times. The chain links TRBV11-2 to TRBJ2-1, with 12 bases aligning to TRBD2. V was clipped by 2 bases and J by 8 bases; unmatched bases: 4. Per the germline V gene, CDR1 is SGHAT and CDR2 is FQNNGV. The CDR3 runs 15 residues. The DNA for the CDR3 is TGTGCCAGCAGCTTAACGGCTAGCGGGAGGGATGAGCAGTTCTTC. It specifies CASSLTASGRDEQFF.

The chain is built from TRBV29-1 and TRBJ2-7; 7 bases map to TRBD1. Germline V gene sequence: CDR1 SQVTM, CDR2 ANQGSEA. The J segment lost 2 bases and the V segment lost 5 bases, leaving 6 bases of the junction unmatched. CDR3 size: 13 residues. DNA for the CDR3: TGCAGCGTTACTGACAGGGCTACCTACGAGCAGTACTTC. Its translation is CSVTDRATYEQYF.

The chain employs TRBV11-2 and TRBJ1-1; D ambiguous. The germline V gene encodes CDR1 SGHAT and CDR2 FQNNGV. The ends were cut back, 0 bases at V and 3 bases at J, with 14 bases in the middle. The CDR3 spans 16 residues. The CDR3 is CASSLDNGGSDTEAFF. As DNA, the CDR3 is TGTGCCAGCAGCTTAGATAACGGCGGTTCGGACACTGAAGCTTTCTTT. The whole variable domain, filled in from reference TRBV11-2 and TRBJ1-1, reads EAGVAQSPRYKIIEKRQSVAFWCNPISGHATLYWYQQILGQGPKLLIQFQNNGVVDDSQLPKDRFSAERLKGVDSTLKIQPAKLEDSAVYLCASSLDNGGSDTEAFFGQGTRLTVV.

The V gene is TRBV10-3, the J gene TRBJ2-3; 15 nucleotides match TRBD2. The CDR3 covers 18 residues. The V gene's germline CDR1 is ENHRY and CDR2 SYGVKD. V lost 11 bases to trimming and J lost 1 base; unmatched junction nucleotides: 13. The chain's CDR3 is CAVNPGLAGGEGTDTQYF. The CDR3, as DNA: TGTGCCGTCAATCCGGGACTAGCGGGAGGAGAAGGCACAGATACGCAGTATTTT.

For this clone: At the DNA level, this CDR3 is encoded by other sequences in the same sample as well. In DNA, the CDR3 is TGTGCCAGCAGCCGTGCGGGATATGGCTACACCTTC. The encoded protein is CASSRAGYGYTF. The genes are TRBV3-1 (or the pseudogene TRBV3-2) and TRBJ1-2, with D unresolved. The CDR3 has 12 residues. CDR1 and CDR2 (germline): LGHDT, YNNKEL (reference sequence). V dropped 4 bases and J dropped 5 bases, with 8 bases sitting between them.

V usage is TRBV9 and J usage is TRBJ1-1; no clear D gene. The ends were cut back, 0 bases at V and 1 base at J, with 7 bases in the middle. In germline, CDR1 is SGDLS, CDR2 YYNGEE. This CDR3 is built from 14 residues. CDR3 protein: CASSVGSPNTEAFF. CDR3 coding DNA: TGTGCCAGCAGCGTAGGAAGCCCGAACACTGAAGCTTTCTTT. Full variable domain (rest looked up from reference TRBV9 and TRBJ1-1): DSGVTQTPKHLITATGQRVTLRCSPRSGDLSVYWYQQSLDQGLQFLIQYYNGEERAKGNILERFSAQQFPDLHSELNLSSLELGDSALYFCASSVGSPNTEAFFGQGTRLTVV.

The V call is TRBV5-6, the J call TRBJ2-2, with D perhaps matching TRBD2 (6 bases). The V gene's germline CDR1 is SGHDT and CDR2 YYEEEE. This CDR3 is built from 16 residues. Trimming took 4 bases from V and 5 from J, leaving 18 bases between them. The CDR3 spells CASSPPAAGKTGELFF. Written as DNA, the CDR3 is TGTGCCAGCAGCCCGCCGGCTGCGGGAAAGACCGGGGAGCTGTTTTTT.

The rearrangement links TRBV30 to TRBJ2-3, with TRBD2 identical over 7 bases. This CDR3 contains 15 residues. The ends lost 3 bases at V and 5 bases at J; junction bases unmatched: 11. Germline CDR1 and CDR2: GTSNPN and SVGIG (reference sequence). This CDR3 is CAWRGGGSHQDTQYF. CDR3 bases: TGTGCCTGGAGAGGTGGCGGGAGTCATCAAGATACGCAGTATTTT.

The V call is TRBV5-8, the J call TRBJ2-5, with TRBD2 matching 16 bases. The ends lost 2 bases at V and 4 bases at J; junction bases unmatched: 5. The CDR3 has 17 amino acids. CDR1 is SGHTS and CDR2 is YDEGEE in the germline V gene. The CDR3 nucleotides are TGTGCCAGCAGCTTTACCGGGACTAGCGGGGGGGGAGAGACCCAGTACTTC. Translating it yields CASSFTGTSGGGETQYF.

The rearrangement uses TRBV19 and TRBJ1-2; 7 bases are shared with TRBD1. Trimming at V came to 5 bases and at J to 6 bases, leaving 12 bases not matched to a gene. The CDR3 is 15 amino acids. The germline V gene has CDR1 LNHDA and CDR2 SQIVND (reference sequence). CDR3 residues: CASSPTLEGANGYTF. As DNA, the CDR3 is TGTGCCAGTAGTCCCACCTTGGAGGGGGCCAATGGCTACACCTTC.